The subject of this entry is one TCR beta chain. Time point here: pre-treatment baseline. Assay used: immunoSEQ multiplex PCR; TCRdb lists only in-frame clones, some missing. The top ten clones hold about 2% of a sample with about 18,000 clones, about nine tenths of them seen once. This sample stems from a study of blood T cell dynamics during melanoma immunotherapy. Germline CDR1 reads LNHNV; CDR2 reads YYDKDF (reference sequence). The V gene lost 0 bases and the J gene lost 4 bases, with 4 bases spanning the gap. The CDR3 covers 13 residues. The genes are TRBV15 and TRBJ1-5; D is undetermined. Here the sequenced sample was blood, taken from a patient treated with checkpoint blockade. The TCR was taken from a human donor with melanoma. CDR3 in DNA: TGTGCCACCAGCAGAGATCCGAATCAGCCCCAGCATTTT. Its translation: CATSRDPNQPQHF.